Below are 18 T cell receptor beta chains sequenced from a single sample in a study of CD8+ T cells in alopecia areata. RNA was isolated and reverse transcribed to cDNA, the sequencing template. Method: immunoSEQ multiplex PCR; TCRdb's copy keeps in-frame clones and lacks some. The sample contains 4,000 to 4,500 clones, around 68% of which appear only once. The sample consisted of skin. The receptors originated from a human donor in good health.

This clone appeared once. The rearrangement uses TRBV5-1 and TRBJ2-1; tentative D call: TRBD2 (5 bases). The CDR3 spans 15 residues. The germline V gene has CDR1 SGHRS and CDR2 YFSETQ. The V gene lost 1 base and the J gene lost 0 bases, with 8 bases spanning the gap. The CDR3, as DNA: TGCGCCAGCAGCTTGTATACTAGCTCCTACAATGAGCAGTTCTTC. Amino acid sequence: CASSLYTSSYNEQFF.

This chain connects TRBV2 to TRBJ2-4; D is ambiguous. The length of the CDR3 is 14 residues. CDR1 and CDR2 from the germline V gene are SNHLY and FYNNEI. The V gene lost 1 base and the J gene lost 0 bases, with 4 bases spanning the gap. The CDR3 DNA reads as TGTGCCAGCAGTGAAGTAGTAGCCAAAAACATTCAGTACTTC. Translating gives CASSEVVAKNIQYF.

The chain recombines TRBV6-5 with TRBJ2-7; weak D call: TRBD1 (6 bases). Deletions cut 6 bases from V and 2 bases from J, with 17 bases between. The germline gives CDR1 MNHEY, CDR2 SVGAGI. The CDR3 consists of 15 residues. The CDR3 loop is CASSRPGTPTYEQYF. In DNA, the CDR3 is TGTGCCAGCAGCCGACCCGGGACACCAACCTACGAGCAGTACTTC.

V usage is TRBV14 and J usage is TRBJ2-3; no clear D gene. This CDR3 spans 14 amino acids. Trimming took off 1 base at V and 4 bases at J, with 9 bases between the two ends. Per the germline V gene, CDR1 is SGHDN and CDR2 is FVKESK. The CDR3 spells CASSQVSPPDTQYF. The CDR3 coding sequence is TGTGCCAGCAGCCAAGTGAGTCCGCCAGATACGCAGTATTTT.

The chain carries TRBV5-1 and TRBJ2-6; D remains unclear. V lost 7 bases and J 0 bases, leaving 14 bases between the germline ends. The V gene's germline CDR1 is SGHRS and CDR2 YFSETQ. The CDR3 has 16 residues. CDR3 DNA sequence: TGCGCCAGCGAAAGAGGCGGCCGCTCTGGGGCCAACGTCCTGACTTTC. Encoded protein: CASERGGRSGANVLTF. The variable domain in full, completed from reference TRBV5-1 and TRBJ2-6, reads KAGVTQTPRYLIKTRGQQVTLSCSPISGHRSVSWYQQTPGQGLQFLFEYFSETQRNKGNFPGRFSGRQFSNSRSEMNVSTLELGDSALYLCASERGGRSGANVLTFGAGSRLTVL.

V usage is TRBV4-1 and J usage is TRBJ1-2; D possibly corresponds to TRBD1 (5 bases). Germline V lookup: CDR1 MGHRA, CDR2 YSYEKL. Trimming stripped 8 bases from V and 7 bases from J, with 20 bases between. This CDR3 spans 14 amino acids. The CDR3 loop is CASRDAGKTRGYTF. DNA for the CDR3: TGCGCCAGCCGGGACGCGGGAAAAACTCGTGGCTACACCTTC.

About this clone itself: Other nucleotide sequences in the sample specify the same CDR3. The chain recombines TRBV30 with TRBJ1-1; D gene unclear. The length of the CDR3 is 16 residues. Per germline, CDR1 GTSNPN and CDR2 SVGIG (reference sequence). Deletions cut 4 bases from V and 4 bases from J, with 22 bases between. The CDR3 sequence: CAWIVFPRAKGTEAFF. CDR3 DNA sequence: TGTGCCTGGATTGTCTTCCCCCGGGCCAAAGGCACTGAAGCTTTCTTT. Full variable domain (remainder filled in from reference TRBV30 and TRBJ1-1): SQTIHQWPATLVQPVGSPLSLECTVEGTSNPNLYWYRQAAGRGLQLLFYSVGIGQISSEVPQNLSASRPQDRQFILSSKKLLLSDSGFYLCAWIVFPRAKGTEAFFGQGTRLTVV.

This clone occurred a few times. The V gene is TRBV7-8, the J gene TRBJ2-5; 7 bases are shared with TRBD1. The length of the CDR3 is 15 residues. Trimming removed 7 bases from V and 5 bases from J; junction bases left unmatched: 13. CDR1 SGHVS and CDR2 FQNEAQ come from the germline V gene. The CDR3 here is CASIPLTGSVETQYF. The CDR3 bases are TGTGCCAGCATCCCATTGACAGGGTCCGTGGAGACCCAGTACTTC.

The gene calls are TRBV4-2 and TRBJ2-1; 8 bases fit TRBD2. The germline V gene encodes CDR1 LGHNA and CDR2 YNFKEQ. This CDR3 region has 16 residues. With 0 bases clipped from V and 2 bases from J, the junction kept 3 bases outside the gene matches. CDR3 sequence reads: CASSQDPGRAYNEQFF. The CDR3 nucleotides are TGTGCCAGCAGCCAAGATCCCGGGAGGGCCTACAATGAGCAGTTCTTC.

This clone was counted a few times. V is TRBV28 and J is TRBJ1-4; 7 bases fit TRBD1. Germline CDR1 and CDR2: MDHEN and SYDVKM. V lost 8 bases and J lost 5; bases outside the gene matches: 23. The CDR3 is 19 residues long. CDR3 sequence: CASLGVGGWSVRKNEKLFF. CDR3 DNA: TGTGCCAGCTTGGGGGTAGGGGGCTGGTCTGTCCGGAAAAATGAAAAACTGTTTTTT.

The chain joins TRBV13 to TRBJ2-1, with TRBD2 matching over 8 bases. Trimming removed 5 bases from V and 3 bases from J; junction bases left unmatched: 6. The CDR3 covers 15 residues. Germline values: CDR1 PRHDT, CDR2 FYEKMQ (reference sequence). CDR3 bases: TGTGCCAGCAGCCCCACTAGCGGACTCTACAATGAGCAGTTCTTC. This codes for CASSPTSGLYNEQFF.

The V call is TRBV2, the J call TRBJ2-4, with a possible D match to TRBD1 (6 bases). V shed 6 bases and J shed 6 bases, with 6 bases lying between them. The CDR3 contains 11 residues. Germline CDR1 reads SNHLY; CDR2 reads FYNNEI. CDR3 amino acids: CASRGGNIQYF. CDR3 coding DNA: TGTGCCAGCAGAGGGGGAAACATTCAGTACTTC.

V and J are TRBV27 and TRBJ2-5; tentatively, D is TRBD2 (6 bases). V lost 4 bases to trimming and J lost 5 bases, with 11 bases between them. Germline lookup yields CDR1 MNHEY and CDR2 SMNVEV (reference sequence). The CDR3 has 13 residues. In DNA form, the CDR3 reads TGTGCCAGCAGTTCCGGGGGTGGGGAGACCCAGTACTTC. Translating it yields CASSSGGGETQYF.

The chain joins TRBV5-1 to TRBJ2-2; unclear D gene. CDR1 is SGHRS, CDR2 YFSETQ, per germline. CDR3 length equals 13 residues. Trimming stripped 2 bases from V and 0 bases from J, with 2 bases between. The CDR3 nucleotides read TGCGCCAGCAGCTTCGCGAACACCGGGGAGCTGTTTTTT. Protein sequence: CASSFANTGELFF.

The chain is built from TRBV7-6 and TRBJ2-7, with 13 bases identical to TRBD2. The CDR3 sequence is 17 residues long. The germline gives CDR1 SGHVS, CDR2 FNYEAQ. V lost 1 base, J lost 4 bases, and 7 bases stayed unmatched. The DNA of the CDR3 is TGTGCCAGCAGCTTAGTTGGGACTAGCGGGACAAATTACGAGCAGTACTTC. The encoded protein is CASSLVGTSGTNYEQYF. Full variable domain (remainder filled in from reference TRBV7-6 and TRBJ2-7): GAGVSQSPRYKVTKRGQDVALRCDPISGHVSLYWYRQALGQGPEFLTYFNYEAQQDKSGLPNDRFSAERPEGSISTLTIQRTEQRDSAMYRCASSLVGTSGTNYEQYFGPGTRLTVT.

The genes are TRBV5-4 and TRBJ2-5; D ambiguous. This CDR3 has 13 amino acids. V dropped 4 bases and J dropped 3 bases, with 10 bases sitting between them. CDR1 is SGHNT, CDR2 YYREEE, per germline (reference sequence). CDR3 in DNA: TGTGCCAGCAGCAAGGTACCCGAAGAGACCCAGTACTTC. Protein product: CASSKVPEETQYF.

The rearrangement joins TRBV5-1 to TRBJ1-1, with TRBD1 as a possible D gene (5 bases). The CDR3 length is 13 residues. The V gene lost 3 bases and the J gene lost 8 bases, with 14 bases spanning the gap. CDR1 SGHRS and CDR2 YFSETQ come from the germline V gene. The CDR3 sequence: CASSYGHGGEAFF. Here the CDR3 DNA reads TGCGCCAGCAGCTACGGACACGGTGGGGAAGCTTTCTTT.

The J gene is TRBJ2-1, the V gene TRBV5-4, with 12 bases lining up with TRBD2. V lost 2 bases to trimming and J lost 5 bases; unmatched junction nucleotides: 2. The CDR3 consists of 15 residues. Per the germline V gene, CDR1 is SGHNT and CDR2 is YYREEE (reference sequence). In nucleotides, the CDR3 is TGTGCCAGCAGCTTACTAGCGGGAGGCCACAATGAGCAGTTCTTC. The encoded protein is CASSLLAGGHNEQFF. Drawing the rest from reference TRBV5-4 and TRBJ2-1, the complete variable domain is ETGVTQSPTHLIKTRGQQVTLRCSSQSGHNTVSWYQQALGQGPQFIFQYYREEENGRGNFPPRFSGLQFPNYSSELNVNALELDDSALYLCASSLLAGGHNEQFFGPGTRLTVL.